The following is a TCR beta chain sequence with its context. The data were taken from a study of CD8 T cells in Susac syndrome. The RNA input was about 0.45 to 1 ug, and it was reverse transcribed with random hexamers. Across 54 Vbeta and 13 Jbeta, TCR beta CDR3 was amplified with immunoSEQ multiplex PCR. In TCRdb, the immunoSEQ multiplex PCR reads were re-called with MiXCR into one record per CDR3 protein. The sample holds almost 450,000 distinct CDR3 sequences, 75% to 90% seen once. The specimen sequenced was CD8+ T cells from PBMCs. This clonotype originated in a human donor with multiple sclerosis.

In DNA form, the CDR3 reads TGTGCCTGGATGTCCGAGGGGCTGCGGCCCCACGAGCAGTACTTC. The encoded protein is CAWMSEGLRPHEQYF. This chain uses TRBV30 with TRBJ2-7, with D perhaps matching TRBD1 or TRBD2 (5 bases each). Germline V gene data show CDR1 as GTSNPN and CDR2 as SVGIG (reference sequence). Trimming pared 4 bases from V and 5 bases from J, leaving 21 bases between. This CDR3 comprises 15 residues. Together with reference TRBV30 and TRBJ2-7, the CDR3 gives the full variable domain: SQTIHQWPATLVQPVGSPLSLECTVEGTSNPNLYWYRQAAGRGLQLLFYSVGIGQISSEVPQNLSASRPQDRQFILSSKKLLLSDSGFYLCAWMSEGLRPHEQYFGPGTRLTVT.